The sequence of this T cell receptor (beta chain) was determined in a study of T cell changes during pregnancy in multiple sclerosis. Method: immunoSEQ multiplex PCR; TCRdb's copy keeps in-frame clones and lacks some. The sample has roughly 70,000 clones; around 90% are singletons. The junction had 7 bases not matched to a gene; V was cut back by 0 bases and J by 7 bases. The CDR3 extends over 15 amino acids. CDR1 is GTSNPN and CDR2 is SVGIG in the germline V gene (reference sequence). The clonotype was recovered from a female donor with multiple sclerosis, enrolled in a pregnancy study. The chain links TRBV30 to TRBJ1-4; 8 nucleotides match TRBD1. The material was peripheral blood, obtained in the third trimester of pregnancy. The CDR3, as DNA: TGTGCCTGGAGTGTACTGGGACAGGCCAGTGAAAAACTGTTTTTT. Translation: CAWSVLGQASEKLFF. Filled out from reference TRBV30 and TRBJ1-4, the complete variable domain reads SQTIHQWPATLVQPVGSPLSLECTVEGTSNPNLYWYRQAAGRGLQLLFYSVGIGQISSEVPQNLSASRPQDRQFILSSKKLLLSDSGFYLCAWSVLGQASEKLFFGSGTQLSVL.